A selection of T cell receptor beta chains follows, all from one sample in a study of vaccination effects on CD4 cells after COVID-19. The data were produced by immunoSEQ multiplex PCR, yet TCRdb's version contains in-frame clones alone and is incomplete. The table has fewer than 25,000 clones, less than 85% seen once. Their target antigens are unknown. Specimen: CD4+ T cells from PBMCs cultured with SARS-CoV-2 spike peptides, collected before COVID-19 vaccination. Every receptor here comes from a human donor who had a prior SARS-CoV-2 infection. The CDR3 runs from the conserved cysteine through the conserved F or W. The order of the fields is D gene, J gene, V gene, clone size, CDR3 protein, CDR3 DNA. The D gene is left open where the match is weak. The listing skips clone size in some rows; elsewhere it reads once, few, many or a size class.

TRBD2 TRBJ2-1 TRBV5-1 . CASSLWTSGRTNNEQFF TGCGCCAGCAGCCTGTGGACTAGCGGGAGGACAAACAATGAGCAGTTCTTC
TRBD2 TRBJ2-3 TRBV4-1 . CASSQVAWEGPDTQYF TGCGCCAGCAGCCAAGTCGCTTGGGAGGGCCCAGATACGCAGTATTTT
. TRBJ2-3 TRBV4-1 . CASSRGQHGVADTQYF TGCGCCAGCAGCAGGGGACAACATGGGGTTGCGGATACGCAGTATTTT
. TRBJ1-2 TRBV6-2/TRBV6-3 few CASSLTRNYGYTF TGTGCCAGCAGCCTAACTCGGAACTATGGCTACACCTTC
. TRBJ1-2 TRBV7-9 . CASSFPLGAGTNYGYTF TGTGCCAGCAGCTTCCCGCTGGGTGCCGGGACAAACTATGGCTACACCTTC
TRBD2 TRBJ2-3 TRBV5-1 . CASSLSTSGGRGTDTQYF TGCGCCAGCAGCTTATCGACTAGCGGGGGGAGGGGCACAGATACGCAGTATTTT
. TRBJ2-3 TRBV4-2 . CASSQAHTDTQYF TGTGCCAGCAGCCAAGCCCACACAGATACGCAGTATTTT
. TRBJ1-3 TRBV7-8 . CASSLMGAVAGNTIYF TGTGCCAGCAGCTTAATGGGGGCTGTGGCTGGAAACACCATATATTTT
. TRBJ2-1 TRBV9 . CASSPAGLLGEQFF TGTGCCAGCAGCCCCGCGGGACTCTTAGGGGAGCAGTTCTTC
. TRBJ1-5 TRBV19 . CASSIQAPQSQPQHF TGTGCCAGTAGTATTCAGGCCCCTCAGAGTCAGCCCCAGCATTTT
TRBD1 TRBJ1-1 TRBV7-2 . CASSSTGVTEAFF TGTGCCAGCAGCTCTACAGGGGTCACTGAAGCTTTCTTT
. TRBJ2-3 TRBV30 . CAWSVPLVVDTQYF TGTGCCTGGAGTGTACCGTTGGTGGTGGATACGCAGTATTTT
. TRBJ1-2 TRBV6-5 . CASSYYPGQTYGYTF TGTGCCAGCAGTTACTATCCCGGACAGACTTATGGCTACACCTTC
TRBD2 TRBJ2-7 TRBV5-4 . CASRKGLAPNEQYF TGTGCCAGCAGGAAGGGACTAGCACCCAACGAGCAGTACTTC
. TRBJ2-3 TRBV10-3 . CAISVSGGTDTQYF TGTGCCATCAGTGTCTCGGGGGGCACAGATACGCAGTATTTT
. TRBJ1-2 TRBV7-9 . CASSLEGHGYTF TGTGCCAGCAGCTTAGAGGGCCATGGCTACACCTTC
. TRBJ1-1 TRBV18 . CASSPTPIGAEAFF TGTGCCAGCTCACCAACACCTATAGGGGCTGAAGCTTTCTTT
. TRBJ1-3 TRBV5-6 . CASSLESGNSGNTIYF TGTGCCAGCAGCTTGGAGTCAGGGAACTCTGGAAACACCATATATTTT
TRBD2 TRBJ2-3 TRBV11-3 once CASSQAGADTQYF TGTGCCAGCAGCCAGGCGGGGGCAGATACGCAGTATTTT
TRBD2 TRBJ2-3 TRBV3-1/TRBV3-2 . CASSQDMSGGADTQYF TGTGCCAGCAGCCAAGATATGAGCGGGGGGGCAGATACGCAGTATTTT
TRBD1 TRBJ2-3 TRBV5-5 . CASSFKTGGSGTDTQYF TGTGCCAGCAGCTTTAAAACAGGGGGCTCGGGAACAGATACGCAGTATTTT
. TRBJ1-2 TRBV5-4 . CASSLVGTHYGYTF TGTGCCAGCAGCTTGGTAGGCACTCACTATGGCTACACCTTC
TRBD1 TRBJ2-2 TRBV19 . CASRSYRGQTGELFF TGTGCCAGTAGATCCTACAGGGGGCAAACCGGGGAGCTGTTTTTT
. TRBJ2-1 TRBV7-3 . CASSGTAYNEQFF TGTGCCAGCAGCGGAACAGCGTACAATGAGCAGTTCTTC
TRBD1 TRBJ1-2 TRBV24-1 . CATSDSTGGKDGYTF TGTGCCACCAGTGATTCCACAGGGGGCAAGGATGGCTACACCTTC
. TRBJ1-3 TRBV7-8 . CASSLRAGNRPLSGNTIYF TGTGCCAGCAGCTTACGGGCCGGGAACCGGCCCCTCTCTGGAAACACCATATATTTT
TRBD2 TRBJ2-1 TRBV5-6 . CASSPWTSGRARNEQFF TGTGCCAGCAGCCCGTGGACTAGCGGGAGGGCGAGGAATGAGCAGTTCTTC
TRBD1 TRBJ2-1 TRBV27 . CASGDPGQYYNEQFF TGTGCCAGCGGCGATCCGGGACAGTACTACAATGAGCAGTTCTTC
TRBD2 TRBJ2-7 TRBV11-2 few CASSLRGGIEQYF TGTGCCAGCAGCCTTCGGGGGGGCATTGAGCAGTACTTC
. TRBJ2-3 TRBV5-1 . CASSLAVGVDTQYF TGCGCCAGCAGCTTGGCCGTGGGGGTAGATACGCAGTATTTT
. TRBJ1-1 TRBV7-2 . CASSSGHGRANTEAFF TGTGCCAGCAGCTCAGGACATGGCAGGGCGAACACTGAAGCTTTCTTT
. TRBJ2-2 TRBV19 few CASRPTGNTGELFF TGTGCCAGTAGACCGACAGGGAACACCGGGGAGCTGTTTTTT
. TRBJ2-2 TRBV5-1 . CASSPEGRTGELFF TGCGCCAGCAGCCCTGAGGGGCGCACCGGGGAGCTGTTTTTT
TRBD1 TRBJ1-6 TRBV2 . CASRQGPNSPLHF TGTGCCAGCAGACAGGGGCCGAATTCACCCCTCCACTTT
. TRBJ2-7 TRBV30 . CAWSAAISAEQYF TGTGCCTGGTCGGCCGCAATCAGTGCCGAGCAGTACTTC
TRBD2 TRBJ2-3 TRBV6-2/TRBV6-3 once CASSSAQHSGSTDTQYF TGTGCCAGCAGTTCGGCCCAACATAGCGGGAGCACAGATACGCAGTATTTT
. TRBJ1-1 TRBV15 . CATSRDYTHTEAFF TGTGCCACCAGCAGAGATTACACACACACTGAAGCTTTCTTT
TRBD1 TRBJ1-1 TRBV5-8 . CASSLSFGTVMNTEAFF TGTGCCAGCAGCTTGAGTTTTGGGACAGTGATGAACACTGAAGCTTTCTTT
TRBD2 TRBJ2-7 TRBV3-1/TRBV3-2 . CASSQGLAYSYEQYF TGTGCCAGCAGCCAGGGACTAGCGTACTCCTACGAGCAGTACTTC
. TRBJ1-3 TRBV9 . CASSLQDLSSGNTIYF TGTGCCAGCAGCCTACAGGACCTCAGCTCTGGAAACACCATATATTTT
TRBD1 TRBJ2-2 TRBV5-1 . CASSSTGQGTQPGELFF TGCGCCAGCAGCTCCACGGGACAGGGGACCCAACCCGGGGAGCTGTTTTTT
TRBD1 TRBJ2-2 TRBV2 . CASSGDRIVYTGELFF TGTGCCAGCAGTGGGGACAGGATCGTCTACACCGGGGAGCTGTTTTTT
TRBD2 TRBJ2-5 TRBV30 . CAWSVHGGIRETQYF TGTGCCTGGAGTGTACACGGGGGGATAAGGGAGACCCAGTACTTC
. TRBJ1-2 TRBV19 . CASSIWRTAPNYGYTF TGTGCCAGTAGTATTTGGCGGACAGCCCCAAACTATGGCTACACCTTC
. TRBJ2-6 TRBV5-5 . CASSLPRDSGANVLTF TGTGCCAGCAGCTTACCACGGGACTCTGGGGCCAACGTCCTGACTTTC
TRBD2 TRBJ2-1 TRBV6-5 once CASSLLAYLGNEQFF TGTGCCAGCAGTTTACTAGCGTATCTAGGCAATGAGCAGTTCTTC
. TRBJ2-7 TRBV6-6 . CASIRDSTYEQYF TGTGCCAGCATTCGGGACTCTACCTACGAGCAGTACTTC
. TRBJ1-4 TRBV5-8 . CASSQLEWGELFF TGTGCCAGCAGCCAACTCGAGTGGGGGGAACTGTTTTTT
. TRBJ2-2 TRBV4-1 . CASSQRGGTTGELFF TGCGCCAGCAGCCAGAGAGGGGGGACTACCGGGGAGCTGTTTTTT
. TRBJ2-5 TRBV5-1 many CASSEGQETQYF TGCGCCAGCAGCGAGGGCCAAGAGACCCAGTACTTC
TRBD2 TRBJ2-5 TRBV4-3 . CASSQDPRLAGGPEETQYF TGCGCCAGCAGCCAAGACCCTAGACTAGCGGGAGGACCCGAGGAGACCCAGTACTTC
. TRBJ2-1 TRBV7-2 . CASSLILFAGGLVRNEQFF TGTGCCAGCAGCTTAATTCTCTTCGCCGGGGGCCTTGTCCGCAATGAGCAGTTCTTC